Given below is one T cell receptor (beta chain) in context. These data are taken from a study of T cells in Graves' hyperthyroidism and ophthalmopathy. The wider study: Before treatment of any kind, peripheral blood was taken at initial diagnosis.

This CDR3 contains 17 residues. V shed 6 bases, J shed 1 base, and the junction held 11 bases outside the gene matches. Authors of the study amplified TCR beta CDR3 regions from RNA transcripts. The TCR CDR3 was amplified in a first-round RT-PCR using the HTBI primer set. TCRdb reprocessed the multiplex PCR reads with MiXCR, giving one entry per CDR3 protein. The top ten hold roughly 12% of the sample, which has about 520,000 distinct CDR3 sequences, less than 25% seen once. The sequence was collected from a woman aged 25 to 39 with Graves' ophthalmopathy. The sample was blood. The chain links TRBV12-3 or TRBV12-4 to TRBJ2-3, with 9 bases that match TRBD1. The CDR3 spells CASRWTGAHAGTDTQYF. DNA of the CDR3: TGTGCCAGCAGGTGGACAGGGGCCCATGCCGGCACAGATACGCAGTATTTT.